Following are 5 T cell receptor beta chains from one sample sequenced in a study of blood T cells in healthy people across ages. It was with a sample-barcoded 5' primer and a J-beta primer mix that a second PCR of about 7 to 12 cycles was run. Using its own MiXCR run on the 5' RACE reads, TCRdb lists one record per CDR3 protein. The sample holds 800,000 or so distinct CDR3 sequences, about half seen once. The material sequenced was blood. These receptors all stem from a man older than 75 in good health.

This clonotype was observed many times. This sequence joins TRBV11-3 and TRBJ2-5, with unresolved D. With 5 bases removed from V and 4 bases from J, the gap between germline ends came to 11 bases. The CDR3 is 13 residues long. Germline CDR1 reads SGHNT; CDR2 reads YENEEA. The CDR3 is CASSRPPSETQYF. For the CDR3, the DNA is TGTGCCAGCAGCCGACCGCCCTCAGAGACCCAGTACTTC.

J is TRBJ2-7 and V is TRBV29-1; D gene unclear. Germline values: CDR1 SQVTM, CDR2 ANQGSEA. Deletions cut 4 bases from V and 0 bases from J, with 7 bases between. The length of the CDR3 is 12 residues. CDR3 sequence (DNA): TGCAGCGTTGGAAGGTTCTCCTACGAGCAGTACTTC. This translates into CSVGRFSYEQYF.

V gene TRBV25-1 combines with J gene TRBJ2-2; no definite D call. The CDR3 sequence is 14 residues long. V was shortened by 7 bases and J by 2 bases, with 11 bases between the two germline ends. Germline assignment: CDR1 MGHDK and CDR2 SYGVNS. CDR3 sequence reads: CASTGDANTGELFF. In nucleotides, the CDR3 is TGTGCCAGCACCGGAGACGCTAACACCGGGGAGCTGTTTTTT. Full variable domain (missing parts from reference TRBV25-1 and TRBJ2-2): EADIYQTPRYLVIGTGKKITLECSQTMGHDKMYWYQQDPGMELHLIHYSYGVNSTEKGDLSSESTVSRIRTEHFPLTLESARPSHTSQYLCASTGDANTGELFFGEGSRLTVL.

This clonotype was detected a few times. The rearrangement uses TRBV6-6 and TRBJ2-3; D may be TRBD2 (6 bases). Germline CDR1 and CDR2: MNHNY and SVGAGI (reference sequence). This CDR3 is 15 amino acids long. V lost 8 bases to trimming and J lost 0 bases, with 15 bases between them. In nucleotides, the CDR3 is TGTGCCAGCGGGGAGGCTACGTCTAGCACAGATACGCAGTATTTT. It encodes CASGEATSSTDTQYF.

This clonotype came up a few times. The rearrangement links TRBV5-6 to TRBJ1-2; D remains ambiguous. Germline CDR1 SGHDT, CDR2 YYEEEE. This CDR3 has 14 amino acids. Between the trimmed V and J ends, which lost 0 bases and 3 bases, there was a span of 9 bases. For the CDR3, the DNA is TGTGCCAGCAGCTTGGGGGGAGAATACTATGGCTACACCTTC. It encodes CASSLGGEYYGYTF. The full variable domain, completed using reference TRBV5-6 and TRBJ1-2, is DAGVTQSPTHLIKTRGQQVTLRCSPKSGHDTVSWYQQALGQGPQFIFQYYEEEERQRGNFPDRFSGHQFPNYSSELNVNALLLGDSALYLCASSLGGEYYGYTFGSGTRLTVV.